These 6 T cell receptor beta chains were sequenced from one sample in a study of shared clonotypes between healthy human individuals (TCRdb year 2020). Libraries were prepared through the immunoSEQ multiplex PCR assay. Here the immuneACCESS table is served through TCRdb, limited to in-frame sequences with V and J called. Missing clones are a known gap in these copies; in checked studies unresolved V genes cover under half, and the rest lacks a known reason. The sample table records 490,000 or so clones; 76% of these occur just once. The top ten clones comprise 13% of the sample. Sequenced: PBMCs. The origin of the receptors is a woman in her forties in good health. Some clones in this sample may be carry-over from other donors' samples.

The sample holds a few counts of this clone. The gene calls are TRBV27 and TRBJ1-2; 9 bases map to TRBD1. This CDR3 comprises 14 residues. The trim removed 6 bases at V and 2 bases at J, leaving 4 bases unmatched. Germline CDR1 reads MNHEY; CDR2 reads SMNVEV (reference sequence). CDR3 nucleotide sequence: TGTGCCAGCAGCCCGGGACAGGGAAACTATGGCTACACCTTC. It specifies CASSPGQGNYGYTF.

V and J are TRBV18 and TRBJ2-3; the D is unclear. V was trimmed by 3 bases and J by 0 bases, leaving 4 bases between them. This CDR3 is 13 amino acids long. Per germline, CDR1 KGHSH and CDR2 LQKENI. CDR3: CASSPASTDTQYF. The CDR3 DNA sequence: TGTGCCAGCTCACCGGCGAGCACAGATACGCAGTATTTT.

This clone was counted a few times. This chain joins TRBV7-9 and TRBJ2-7, with D possibly being TRBD2 (6 bases). The germline gives CDR1 SEHNR, CDR2 FQNEAQ (reference sequence). This CDR3 comprises 17 residues. The V end lost 2 bases, the J end lost 6 bases, and 23 bases lay between the germline ends. This CDR3 reads CASSLTPGRDHFGEQYF. The CDR3 nucleotides are TGTGCCAGCAGCTTAACCCCGGGGCGGGATCATTTTGGCGAGCAGTACTTC. The full variable domain, in which reference TRBV7-9 and TRBJ2-7 provide the parts outside the CDR3, is DTGVSQNPRHKITKRGQNVTFRCDPISEHNRLYWYRQTLGQGPEFLTYFQNEAQLEKSRLLSDRFSAERPKGSFSTLEIQRTEQGDSAMYLCASSLTPGRDHFGEQYFGPGTRLTVT.

The chain links TRBV6-1 to TRBJ2-7; D is possibly TRBD1 or TRBD2 (6 bases each). Germline V gene data show CDR1 as MNHNS and CDR2 as SASEGT. This CDR3 region has 15 residues. V was shortened by 0 bases and J by 3 bases, with 12 bases between the two germline ends. The CDR3: CASSEAGGLLYEQYF. In DNA, the CDR3 is TGTGCCAGCAGTGAAGCGGGGGGCCTCCTCTACGAGCAGTACTTC.

The V call is TRBV27, the J call TRBJ2-6, with D perhaps being TRBD1 or TRBD2 (7 bases each). This CDR3 spans 18 amino acids. CDR1 is MNHEY, CDR2 SMNVEV, per germline (reference sequence). V was shortened by 4 bases and J by 10 bases, with 26 bases between the two germline ends. CDR3 nucleotide sequence: TGTGCCAGCAGTTCCCTCCGCCGTCAATACAGGGGAGGGAACGTCCTGACTTTC. This translates into CASSSLRRQYRGGNVLTF.

This chain uses TRBV27 with TRBJ2-1; weak D call: TRBD2 (5 bases). Germline values: CDR1 MNHEY, CDR2 SMNVEV (reference sequence). Trimming stripped 0 bases from V and 9 bases from J, with 15 bases between. This CDR3 contains 15 residues. CDR3 coding DNA: TGTGCCAGCAGTTTATCCTCGGACTCCTGGGGTGAGCAGTTCTTC. Its protein product is CASSLSSDSWGEQFF.